This T cell receptor (beta chain) was retrieved from a study of T cells after yellow fever vaccination. Study-level results: The secondary response peaked faster, at day 5 versus 15, but was weaker.

TCRdb reprocessed the 5' RACE reads via MiXCR and lists one record per CDR3 protein. The data hold hundreds of thousands of distinct CDR3 sequences, with roughly an eighth observed a single time. A few counts support this clonotype. Its antigen is not identified. CDR1 and CDR2 (germline): SGHTA, FQGNSA. CDR3 size: 16 residues. V lost 0 bases and J lost 3, with 13 bases in between. This chain joins TRBV7-2 and TRBJ2-3; D unclear. This material consisted of PBMCs, taken on the day of the yellow fever booster vaccination. The clonotype originates from a man aged 30 to 45 who received the YFV17D yellow fever vaccine. CDR3 residues: CASSLAGLGWTDTQYF. CDR3 nucleotide sequence: TGTGCCAGCAGCTTAGCGGGTCTCGGGTGGACAGATACGCAGTATTTT.